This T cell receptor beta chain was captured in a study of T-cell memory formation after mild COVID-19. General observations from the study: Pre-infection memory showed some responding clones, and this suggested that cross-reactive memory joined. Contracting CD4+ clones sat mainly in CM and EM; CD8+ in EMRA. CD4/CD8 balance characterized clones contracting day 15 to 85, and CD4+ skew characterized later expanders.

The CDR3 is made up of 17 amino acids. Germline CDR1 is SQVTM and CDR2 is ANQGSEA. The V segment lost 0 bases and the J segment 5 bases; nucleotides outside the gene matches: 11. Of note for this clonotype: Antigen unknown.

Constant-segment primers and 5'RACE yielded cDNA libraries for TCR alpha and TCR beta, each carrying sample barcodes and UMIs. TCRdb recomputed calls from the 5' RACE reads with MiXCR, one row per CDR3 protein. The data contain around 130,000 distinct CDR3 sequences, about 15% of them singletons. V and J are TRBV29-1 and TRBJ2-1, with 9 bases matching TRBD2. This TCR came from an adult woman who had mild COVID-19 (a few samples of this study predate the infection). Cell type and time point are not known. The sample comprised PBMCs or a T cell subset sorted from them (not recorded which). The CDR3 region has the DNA TGCAGCGTTGAAGAAGGGAGTCTAGCGGGGAGTAACAATGAGCAGTTCTTC. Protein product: CSVEEGSLAGSNNEQFF.